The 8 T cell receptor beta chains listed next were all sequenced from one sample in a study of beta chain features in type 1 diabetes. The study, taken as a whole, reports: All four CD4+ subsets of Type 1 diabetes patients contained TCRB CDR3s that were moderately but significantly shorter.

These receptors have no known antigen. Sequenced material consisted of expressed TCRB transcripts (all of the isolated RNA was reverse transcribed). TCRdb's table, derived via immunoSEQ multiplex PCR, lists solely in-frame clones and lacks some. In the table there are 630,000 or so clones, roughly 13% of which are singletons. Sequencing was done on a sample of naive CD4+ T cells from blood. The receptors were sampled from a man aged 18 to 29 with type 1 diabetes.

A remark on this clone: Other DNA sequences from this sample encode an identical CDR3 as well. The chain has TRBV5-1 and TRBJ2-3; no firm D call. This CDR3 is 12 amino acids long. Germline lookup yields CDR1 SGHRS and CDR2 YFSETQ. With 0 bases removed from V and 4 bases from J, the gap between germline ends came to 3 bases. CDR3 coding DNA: TGCGCCAGCAGCTTGGGTTCAGATACGCAGTATTTT. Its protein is CASSLGSDTQYF.

CDR3 nucleotide sequence: TGTGCCAGCAGCCACTATGGCTACACCTTC. Protein: CASSHYGYTF. V usage is TRBV28 and J usage is TRBJ1-2; no clear D. The CDR3 length is 10 residues. The V gene's germline CDR1 is MDHEN and CDR2 SYDVKM. V lost 6 bases and J 3 bases, leaving 2 bases between the germline ends.

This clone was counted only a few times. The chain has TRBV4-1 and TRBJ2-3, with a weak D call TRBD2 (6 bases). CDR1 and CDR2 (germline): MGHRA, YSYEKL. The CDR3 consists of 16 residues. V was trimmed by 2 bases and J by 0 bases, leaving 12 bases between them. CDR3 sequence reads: CASSQPTRASTDTQYF. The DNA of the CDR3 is TGCGCCAGCAGCCAACCGACTAGGGCTAGCACAGATACGCAGTATTTT.

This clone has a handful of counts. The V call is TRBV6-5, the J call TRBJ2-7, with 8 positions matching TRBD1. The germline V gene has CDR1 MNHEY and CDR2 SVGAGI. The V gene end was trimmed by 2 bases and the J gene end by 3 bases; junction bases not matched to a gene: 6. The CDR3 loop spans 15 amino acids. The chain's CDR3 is CASSYEGDRFYEQYF. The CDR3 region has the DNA TGTGCCAGCAGTTACGAGGGGGACAGGTTCTACGAGCAGTACTTC.

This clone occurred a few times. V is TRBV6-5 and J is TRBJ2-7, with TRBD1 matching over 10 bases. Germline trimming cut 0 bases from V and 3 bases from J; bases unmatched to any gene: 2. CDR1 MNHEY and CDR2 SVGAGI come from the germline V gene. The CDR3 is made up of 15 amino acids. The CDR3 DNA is TGTGCCAGCAGTTACTCTCGGACAGGGGGCTACGAGCAGTACTTC. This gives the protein CASSYSRTGGYEQYF.

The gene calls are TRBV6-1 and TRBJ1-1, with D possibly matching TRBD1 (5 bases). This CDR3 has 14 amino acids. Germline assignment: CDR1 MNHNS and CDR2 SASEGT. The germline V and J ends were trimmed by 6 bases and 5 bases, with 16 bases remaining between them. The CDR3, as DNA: TGTGCCAGCAGCTCCAACCAGGGAGGGACTGAAGCTTTCTTT. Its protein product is CASSSNQGGTEAFF.

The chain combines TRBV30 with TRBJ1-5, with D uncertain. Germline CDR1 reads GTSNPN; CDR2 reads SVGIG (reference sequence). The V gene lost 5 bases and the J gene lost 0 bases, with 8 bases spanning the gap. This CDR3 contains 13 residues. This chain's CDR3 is CAWGLLSNQPQHF. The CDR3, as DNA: TGTGCCTGGGGACTTCTTAGCAATCAGCCCCAGCATTTT.

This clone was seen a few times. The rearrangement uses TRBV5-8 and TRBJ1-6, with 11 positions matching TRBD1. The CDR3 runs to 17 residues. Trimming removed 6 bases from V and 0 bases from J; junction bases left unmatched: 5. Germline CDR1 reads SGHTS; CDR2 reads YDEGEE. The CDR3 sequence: CASTGQGVSSYNSPLHF. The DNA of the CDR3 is TGTGCCAGCACGGGACAGGGGGTGAGCTCCTATAATTCACCCCTCCACTTT.